This T cell receptor beta chain was captured by sequencing in a study of blood T cell repertoires in COVID-19 (dated by TCRdb to about 2020). Regarding the study in general: Samples covering the acute and convalescent phases of COVID-19 were provided by collaborators in the United States, Italy and Spain. The prospective study material was composed of cDNA or gDNA derived from T cells, B-cell-depleted T cells, or PBMCs. The dataset comprised deeply sampled blood TCRbeta repertoires from subjects exposed to, actively infected with, or recovered from COVID-19. A freely available public database, intended as a resource for researchers studying the immune response to SARS-CoV-2, is where the repertoires were released. Samples came from the ongoing ImmuneRACE study (first 160 participants) plus 1,254 subjects from 6 global collaborators. A de-identified subject ID, COVID-19 status, age in years and sex were almost always included in the sample metadata. Where available, HLA class I and class II types were obtained from metadata supplied by the sample provider rather than from assay-based typing. Summary of the overall study and its limitations: Clinical and demographic metadata were provided uncurated, with the amount varying by source and participant.

At one collaborating source in Seattle, patients were enrolled during active infection and were followed longitudinally through the course of disease. Whole blood was collected in K2EDTA tubes by collaborating institutions according to the institutions' own protocols. For TCRbeta analysis, collaborator samples were shipped as frozen whole blood, as isolated PBMCs, or as DNA extracted from either sample type. Concerning this clone itself: The target of this receptor is not known. Base qualities were left out, and no much larger clone turns up one base away.

The immunoSEQ Assay, a bias-controlled multiplex PCR, was used to amplify TCRbeta CDR3 regions from genomic DNA. As for the original processing: Within the assay, amplification of reference gene primers was used to estimate how many nucleated cells each sample contained. To quantify the absolute abundance of each unique TCRbeta CDR3 rearrangement, sequence reads were collapsed and filtered. For each sample, productive Simpson clonality was calculated as the square root of Simpson's diversity index over productive rearrangements. This is the immuneACCESS table as TCRdb keeps it, with only in-frame sequences that have V and J called. A part of the clones is gone; compared with another copy, unresolved V genes explain less than half, and the rest is unexplained. V, J and clone size derive from that table, while D and trimming were established from the DNA sequence. For this sample there are under 400,000 clones; approximately 88% appear just once. In total, the top ten clones hold 1.5% to 2% of the sample.

Trimming at the junction amounts to 5 bases on V and 1 base on J, and the germline ends lie 17 bases apart. The germline V gene encodes CDR1 MDHEN and CDR2 SYDVKM. From the cysteine through the phenylalanine, the CDR3 covers 17 amino acids. Only CDR3 DNA remains: 51 bases, in frame from the first base. The chain uses TRBV28 and TRBJ2-2; 6 matching bases give a weak D call of TRBD1. Source material: peripheral blood. This receptor was identified in a woman aged 25 to 45 with COVID-19, enrolled during active disease. This receptor has the CDR3 CASSQPGHTMNTGELFF. The nucleotides are TGTGCCAGCAGTCAACCGGGACACACTATGAACACCGGGGAGCTGTTTTTT.